This T cell receptor beta chain originates from a study of cytomegalovirus exposure and HLA in healthy donors. General study results and limits: CMV serostatus stood as the only immune exposure information on hand. TCR beta chains numbering some 160 were designated cytomegalovirus-associated. Later findings reportedly placed an Asian-associated ancestry cluster below the approximately 700-donor mean for N-insertions.

Samples came from healthy bone marrow donors. Of note for this clone: Antigen specificity is unknown.

Primers for the PCR totalled 60 Vbeta and 13 Jbeta. TCRdb's copy holds only in-frame clones and misses some; the assay was immunoSEQ multiplex PCR. This table has roughly 110,000 clones, 82% appearing once. The CDR3 consists of 12 residues. After removal of 6 bases from V and 14 bases from J, the junction contained 10 bases not matched to a gene. Looked up from germline, CDR1 is MNHEY and CDR2 is SVGAGI. The V gene is TRBV6-5, the J gene TRBJ2-1, with 7 bases fitting TRBD2. The sequence was collected from a woman aged 18-29 years in good health and CMV-seronegative. The source material was PBMCs. The CDR3 loop reads CASSLQAGLEFF. For the CDR3, the DNA is TGTGCCAGCAGCCTCCAAGCGGGACTTGAGTTCTTC.